The sequence of this T cell receptor (beta chain) was determined in a study of cytotoxic CD8 clonotypes in ibrutinib-treated CLL. About the research overall: Partial response occurred in approximately 24 patients and complete response in 2; at median around 5.5 years, roughly 15 remained remitted and approximately 12 progressed. Findings of the study overall: Starting clonality was above that of age-matched healthy donors and tracked circulating CD8+ T-cell counts.

V shed 11 bases, J shed 0 bases, and the junction held 7 bases outside the gene matches. CDR3 length: 15 residues. CDR1 and CDR2 from the germline V gene are SNHLY and FYNNEI. Points on this clone: Its cognate antigen is unknown.

Libraries were prepared by immunoSEQ multiplex PCR; TCRdb keeps only in-frame clonotypes and omits some of them. The table shows some 200,000 clones, with about four fifths occurring only once. The rearrangement uses TRBV2 and TRBJ2-6; 7 bases are a match to TRBD1. The material was PBMCs, obtained after 12 months of ibrutinib treatment. The receptor's source is a human donor with chronic lymphocytic leukemia. The CDR3 nucleotides are TGTGCCGGCCAGGGGGTCACCTCTGGGGCCAACGTCCTGACTTTC. It is translated as CAGQGVTSGANVLTF. Together with reference TRBV2 and TRBJ2-6, the CDR3 gives the full variable domain: EPEVTQTPSHQVTQMGQEVILRCVPISNHLYFYWYRQILGQKVEFLVSFYNNEISEKSEIFDDQFSVERPDGSNFTLKIRSTKLEDSAMYFCAGQGVTSGANVLTFGAGSRLTVL.